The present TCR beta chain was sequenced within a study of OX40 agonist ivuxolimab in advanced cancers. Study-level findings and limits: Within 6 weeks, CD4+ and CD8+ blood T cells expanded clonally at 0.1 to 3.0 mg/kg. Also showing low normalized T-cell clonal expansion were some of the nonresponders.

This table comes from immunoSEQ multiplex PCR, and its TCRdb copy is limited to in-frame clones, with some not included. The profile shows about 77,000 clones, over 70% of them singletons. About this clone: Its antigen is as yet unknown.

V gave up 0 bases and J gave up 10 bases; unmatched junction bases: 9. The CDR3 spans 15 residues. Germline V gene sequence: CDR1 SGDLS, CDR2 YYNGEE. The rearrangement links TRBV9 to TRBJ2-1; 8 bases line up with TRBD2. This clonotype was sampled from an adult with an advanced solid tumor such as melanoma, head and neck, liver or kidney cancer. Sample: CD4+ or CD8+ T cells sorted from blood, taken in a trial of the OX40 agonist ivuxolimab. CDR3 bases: TGTGCCAGCAGCGTAGCGGGGGGGGAGAACGAGGAGCAGTTCTTC. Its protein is CASSVAGGENEEQFF.